The 30 T cell receptor beta chains listed next were all sequenced from one sample in a study of cytomegalovirus exposure and HLA in healthy donors (dated 2017 in TCRdb). The method behind the library was the immunoSEQ multiplex PCR assay. The multiplex PCR relied on a mix of 60 forward primers for TCR Vbeta segments and 13 reverse primers for TCR Jbeta segments. Drawn from immuneACCESS, this table holds only the in-frame rearrangements with V and J called that TCRdb kept. Clones are partly lost; checked studies trace under half to an unresolved V gene and leave the rest unexplained. A total of around 200,000 clones appear in this sample, 60% to 85% of them only once. The top ten clones comprise 2.5% to 3.5% of the sample. The sample comprised PBMCs. The receptors stem from a male donor in good health and CMV-seronegative.

The chain uses TRBV7-8 and TRBJ1-5, with 7 bases that match TRBD1. The CDR3 has 15 amino acids. In germline, CDR1 is SGHVS, CDR2 FQNEAQ. The V segment lost 3 bases and the J segment 6 bases; nucleotides outside the gene matches: 8. CDR3 nucleotides: TGTGCCAGCAGCTTCTCTCGGACAGGACTTCAGCCCCAGCATTTT. Translation: CASSFSRTGLQPQHF.

The chain is built from TRBV27 and TRBJ2-1; a weak D match, TRBD1 (6 bases). With 0 bases removed from V and 0 bases from J, the gap between germline ends came to 9 bases. From germline, CDR1 is MNHEY and CDR2 SMNVEV (reference sequence). This CDR3 contains 16 residues. CDR3 residues: CASSLSATGSYNEQFF. CDR3 bases: TGTGCCAGCAGTTTATCGGCGACAGGCTCCTACAATGAGCAGTTCTTC.

The genes are TRBV5-1 and TRBJ2-5, with TRBD1 matching over 7 bases. This CDR3 contains 16 residues. Germline assignment: CDR1 SGHRS and CDR2 YFSETQ. The J segment lost 1 base and the V segment lost 4 bases, leaving 10 bases of the junction unmatched. Written as DNA, the CDR3 is TGCGCCAGCAGCAAAGGGGACAGCTCCTTCCAAGAGACCCAGTACTTC. Translated: CASSKGDSSFQETQYF.

The chain combines TRBV28 with TRBJ2-7; D gene unclear. The CDR3 contains 13 residues. Germline CDR1 is MDHEN and CDR2 is SYDVKM. V lost 4 bases and J lost 2, with 9 bases in between. Here the CDR3 reads CASSYSSTYEQYF. CDR3 bases: TGTGCCAGCAGTTACAGCTCCACCTACGAGCAGTACTTC.

The V gene is TRBV5-4, the J gene TRBJ2-2; tentative D call: TRBD1 (6 bases). Trimming removed 0 bases at V and 3 bases at J, with 9 bases between. Germline values: CDR1 SGHNT, CDR2 YYREEE (reference sequence). CDR3 length equals 15 residues. In DNA form, the CDR3 reads TGTGCCAGCAGCTTGGTGCGACAGGACACCGGGGAGCTGTTTTTT. It translates to CASSLVRQDTGELFF.

V is TRBV6-5 and J is TRBJ2-5; tentatively, D is TRBD2 (6 bases). The closer fit of TRBJ2-7 to the DNA end suggests the J call may be wrong. CDR1 and CDR2 (germline): MNHEY, SVGAGI. The CDR3 runs to 15 residues. This chain's CDR3 is CASSYGGEEAYEQYF. CDR3 DNA sequence: TGTGCCAGCAGTTACGGAGGGGAGGAGGCCTACGAGCAGTACTTC.

The chain is built from TRBV28 and TRBJ1-5, with D possibly being TRBD1 (5 bases). V was cut by 2 bases and J by 1 base, with 15 bases left in between. Germline-derived CDR1 and CDR2 are MDHEN and SYDVKM. The CDR3 is 17 residues long. The CDR3 loop is CASSLIAGGRSNQPQHF. The CDR3 DNA follows: TGTGCCAGCAGTTTAATTGCCGGGGGTCGGAGCAATCAGCCCCAGCATTTT.

The V and J genes are TRBV5-5 and TRBJ2-7; D possibly corresponds to TRBD1 (5 bases). With 2 bases removed from V and 6 bases from J, the gap between germline ends came to 15 bases. The V gene's germline CDR1 is SGHKS and CDR2 YYEKEE (reference sequence). CDR3 length equals 14 residues. CDR3 sequence reads: CASSLLGVSSEQYF. The CDR3 nucleotides are TGTGCCAGCAGCTTATTAGGGGTTAGTTCCGAGCAGTACTTC.

The chain carries TRBV6-5 and TRBJ2-4, with TRBD2 identical over 7 bases. Losses at the gene ends were 6 bases for V and 8 bases for J; bases not matched to a gene: 13. Germline V gene sequence: CDR1 MNHEY, CDR2 SVGAGI. The CDR3 totals 15 residues. Here the CDR3 DNA reads TGTGCCAGCAGCGAGGCTCCGCAGGGAGGGTACATTCAGTACTTC. It encodes CASSEAPQGGYIQYF.

The gene calls are TRBV6-4 and TRBJ2-5; the D is unclear. Trimming removed 4 bases at V and 9 bases at J, with 12 bases between. The CDR3 extends over 12 amino acids. CDR1 and CDR2 from the germline V gene are MRHNA and SNTAGT. DNA of the CDR3: TGTGCCAGCAGTGTCGACTTTCCTGCCCAGTACTTC. Residues: CASSVDFPAQYF.

V gene TRBV27 combines with J gene TRBJ1-6; D is possibly TRBD1 (5 bases). The length of the CDR3 is 15 residues. Germline CDR1 is MNHEY and CDR2 is SMNVEV (reference sequence). V lost 4 bases and J 7 bases, leaving 14 bases between the germline ends. CDR3 sequence (DNA): TGTGCCAGCAGTTGGGACTTTGGGGGAAATTCACCCCTCCACTTT. Residues: CASSWDFGGNSPLHF.

This clone was counted at least ten times. The chain employs TRBV23-1 and TRBJ1-3; D not certain. TRBV23-1 is sorted into the ORF group, with uncertain function. CDR3 size: 13 residues. The V end lost 0 bases, the J end lost 2 bases, and 2 bases lay between the germline ends. CDR3 coding DNA: TGCGCCAGCAGTCAATCTACTGGAAACACCATATATTTT. Translated: CASSQSTGNTIYF.

V is TRBV29-1 and J is TRBJ2-3; no definite D call. This CDR3 comprises 13 residues. V lost 3 bases and J 0 bases, leaving 7 bases between the germline ends. The germline V gene encodes CDR1 SQVTM and CDR2 ANQGSEA. CDR3 sequence (DNA): TGCAGCGTTGAGTTCCAAAGCACAGATACGCAGTATTTT. It is translated as CSVEFQSTDTQYF.

V gene TRBV6-5 combines with J gene TRBJ2-3; D is uncertain. Trimming left V 0 bases short and J 4 bases short, with 5 bases between. In germline, CDR1 is MNHEY, CDR2 SVGAGI. The CDR3 is 13 residues long. CDR3: CASSYSTADTQYF. The CDR3 DNA reads TGTGCCAGCAGTTACTCAACGGCAGATACGCAGTATTTT.

The chain joins TRBV28 to TRBJ2-5; TRBD1 matches at 10 bases. The CDR3 has 16 amino acids. Germline V gives CDR1 MDHEN, CDR2 SYDVKM. Losses at the gene ends were 5 bases for V and 2 bases for J; bases not matched to a gene: 8. The CDR3 here is CASSPTGGDTQETQYF. CDR3 nucleotides: TGTGCCAGCAGTCCGACAGGGGGCGATACGCAAGAGACCCAGTACTTC.

This clone was recorded once. The CDR3 spells CASSATGTEGYGYTF. The CDR3 region has the DNA TGTGCCAGCAGCGCCACCGGGACAGAGGGCTACGGCTACACCTTC. The J gene is TRBJ1-2, the V gene TRBV9, with 7 bases aligning to TRBD1. Germline V lookup: CDR1 SGDLS, CDR2 YYNGEE. The CDR3 sequence is 15 residues long. V lost 3 bases to trimming and J lost 8 bases; unmatched junction nucleotides: 13.

This chain uses TRBV19 with TRBJ2-3, with a tentative D call TRBD1 (6 bases). The CDR3 loop spans 15 amino acids. Germline CDR1 is LNHDA and CDR2 is SQIVND (reference sequence). V lost 5 bases and J lost 0, with 12 bases in between. Here the CDR3 DNA reads TGTGCCAGTAGTCGTCCTGGGGGCAGCACAGATACGCAGTATTTT. This gives the protein CASSRPGGSTDTQYF.

The chain recombines TRBV4-2 with TRBJ2-3; a weak D match, TRBD1 (6 bases). The V gene's germline CDR1 is LGHNA and CDR2 YNFKEQ. The CDR3 has 16 amino acids. V lost 0 bases and J lost 6, with 16 bases in between. This CDR3 reads CASSQEGYRASDTQYF. DNA of the CDR3: TGTGCCAGCAGCCAAGAAGGTTACAGGGCGTCGGATACGCAGTATTTT.

V usage is TRBV9 and J usage is TRBJ2-7; D is ambiguous. V was pared by 4 bases and J by 2 bases, with 13 bases between. This CDR3 region has 14 residues. Germline CDR1 reads SGDLS; CDR2 reads YYNGEE. CDR3 in amino acids: CASSSLNKPYEQYF. For the CDR3, the DNA is TGTGCCAGCAGCTCACTTAATAAGCCCTACGAGCAGTACTTC. Combining the CDR3 with reference TRBV9 and TRBJ2-7 gives the whole variable domain DSGVTQTPKHLITATGQRVTLRCSPRSGDLSVYWYQQSLDQGLQFLIQYYNGEERAKGNILERFSAQQFPDLHSELNLSSLELGDSALYFCASSSLNKPYEQYFGPGTRLTVT.

The chain employs TRBV9 and TRBJ2-1; 8 bases match TRBD2. This CDR3 has 15 residues. Trimming at V came to 3 bases and at J to 4 bases, leaving 6 bases not matched to a gene. From germline, CDR1 is SGDLS and CDR2 YYNGEE. CDR3 sequence (DNA): TGTGCCAGCAGCGCAGGACTAGCAAGGTACAATGAGCAGTTCTTC. This codes for CASSAGLARYNEQFF.

CDR3 residues: CASSLPGTGRREQYF. CDR3 DNA: TGTGCCAGCAGTCTGCCCGGGACAGGGAGGAGGGAGCAGTACTTC. The rearrangement uses TRBV28 and TRBJ2-7; TRBD1 aligns across 9 bases. CDR1 and CDR2 from the germline V gene are MDHEN and SYDVKM. Trimming at V came to 5 bases and at J to 7 bases, leaving 12 bases not matched to a gene. The CDR3 is 15 residues long. Using reference TRBV28 and TRBJ2-7 for the parts outside the CDR3, the full variable domain is DVKVTQSSRYLVKRTGEKVFLECVQDMDHENMFWYRQDPGLGLRLIYFSYDVKMKEKGDIPEGYSVSREKKERFSLILESASTNQTSMYLCASSLPGTGRREQYFGPGTRLTVT.

V usage is TRBV10-3 and J usage is TRBJ2-7, with TRBD1 matching 11 bases. Germline V lookup: CDR1 ENHRY, CDR2 SYGVKD. V lost 8 bases, J lost 3 bases, and 3 bases stayed unmatched. This CDR3 comprises 13 residues. The DNA for the CDR3 is TGTGCCATCTCCGGGACAGGGGGCTACGAGCAGTACTTC. Its translation is CAISGTGGYEQYF.

CDR3 sequence reads: CASRPRTGFFTEAFF. Here the CDR3 DNA reads TGTGCCAGCAGACCCCGAACAGGGTTCTTCACTGAAGCTTTCTTT. V usage is TRBV6-5 and J usage is TRBJ1-1, with D possibly being TRBD1 (6 bases). V shed 6 bases and J shed 4 bases, with 18 bases lying between them. From germline, CDR1 is MNHEY and CDR2 SVGAGI. This CDR3 contains 15 residues.

V usage is TRBV6-5 and J usage is TRBJ2-1; 9 nucleotides match TRBD2. CDR1 and CDR2 from the germline V gene are MNHEY and SVGAGI. CDR3 length: 15 amino acids. The trim removed 4 bases at V and 1 base at J, leaving 2 bases unmatched. CDR3: CASSLGLASYNEQFF. CDR3 in DNA: TGTGCCAGCAGTTTAGGACTAGCGTCCTACAATGAGCAGTTCTTC.

The count of this clone is one. The chain uses TRBV6-1 and TRBJ1-5; 8 bases align to TRBD1. CDR1 MNHNS and CDR2 SASEGT come from the germline V gene. CDR3 length: 15 amino acids. Losses at the gene ends were 6 bases for V and 1 base for J; bases not matched to a gene: 5. CDR3 sequence: CASRGRQGSNQPQHF. CDR3 nucleotide sequence: TGTGCCAGCAGGGGACGACAGGGGAGCAATCAGCCCCAGCATTTT.

CDR3 region: CASSGTVNYQPQHF. CDR3 in DNA: TGTGCCAGCAGCGGGACAGTAAACTATCAGCCCCAGCATTTT. V and J are TRBV2 and TRBJ1-5; 7 bases fit TRBD1. Germline values: CDR1 SNHLY, CDR2 FYNNEI. The CDR3 is 14 residues long. V was clipped by 6 bases and J by 5 bases; unmatched bases: 7.

The chain links TRBV27 to TRBJ2-7; 7 nucleotides line up with TRBD2. This CDR3 region has 12 residues. Per the germline V gene, CDR1 is MNHEY and CDR2 is SMNVEV (reference sequence). The ends lost 6 bases at V and 6 bases at J; junction bases unmatched: 5. CDR3 loop: CASSLGLGEQYF. The CDR3 DNA sequence: TGTGCCAGCAGCCTCGGACTAGGCGAGCAGTACTTC.

In its sample, this clone was seen once. The CDR3 nucleotides are TGTGCCATCAAAGGCGGGGGGGCCTCCTACGAGCAGTACTTC. The encoded protein is CAIKGGGASYEQYF. The chain is built from TRBV6-6 and TRBJ2-5, with 9 bases identical to TRBD2. The J call may be incorrect, as the DNA end agrees better with TRBJ2-7. Looked up from germline, CDR1 is MNHNY and CDR2 is SVGAGI (reference sequence). The CDR3 loop spans 14 amino acids.

The V and J genes are TRBV15 and TRBJ2-5; D is uncertain. CDR1 and CDR2 (germline): LNHNV, YYDKDF (reference sequence). Trimming removed 0 bases at V and 2 bases at J, with 10 bases between. The CDR3 consists of 15 residues. The CDR3 bases are TGTGCCACCAGCAGAGATCTCCCACAGCAAGAGACCCAGTACTTC. It specifies CATSRDLPQQETQYF.

V gene TRBV30 combines with J gene TRBJ1-1, with D tentatively TRBD1 (6 bases). Germline loops: CDR1 GTSNPN, CDR2 SVGIG (reference sequence). The germline V and J ends were trimmed by 3 bases and 4 bases, with 15 bases remaining between them. The CDR3 is 14 amino acids. CDR3 loop: CAWSPGHRATEAFF. In nucleotides, the CDR3 is TGTGCCTGGAGCCCGGGACACCGGGCCACTGAAGCTTTCTTT.